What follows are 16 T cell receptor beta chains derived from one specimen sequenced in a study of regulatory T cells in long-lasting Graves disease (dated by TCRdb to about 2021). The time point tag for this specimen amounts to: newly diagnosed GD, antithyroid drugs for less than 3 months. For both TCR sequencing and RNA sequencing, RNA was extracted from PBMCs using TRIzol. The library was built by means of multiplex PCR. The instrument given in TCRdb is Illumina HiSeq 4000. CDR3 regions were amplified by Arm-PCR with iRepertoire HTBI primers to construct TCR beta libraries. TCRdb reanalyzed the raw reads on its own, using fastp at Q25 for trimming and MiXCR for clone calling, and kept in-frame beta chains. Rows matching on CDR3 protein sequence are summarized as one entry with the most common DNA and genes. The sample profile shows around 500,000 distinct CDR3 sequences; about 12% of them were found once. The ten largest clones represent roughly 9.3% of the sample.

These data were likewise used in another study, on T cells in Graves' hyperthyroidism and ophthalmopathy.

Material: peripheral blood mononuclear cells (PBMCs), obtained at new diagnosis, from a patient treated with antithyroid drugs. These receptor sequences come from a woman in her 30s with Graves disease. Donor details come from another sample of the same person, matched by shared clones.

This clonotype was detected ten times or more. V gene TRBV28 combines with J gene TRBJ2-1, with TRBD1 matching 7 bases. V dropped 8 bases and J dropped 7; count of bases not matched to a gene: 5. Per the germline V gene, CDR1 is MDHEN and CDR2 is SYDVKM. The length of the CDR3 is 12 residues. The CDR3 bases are TGTGCCAGCGGCAAACAGGGGAATGAGCAGTTCTTC. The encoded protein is CASGKQGNEQFF. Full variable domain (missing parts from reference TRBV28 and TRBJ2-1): DVKVTQSSRYLVKRTGEKVFLECVQDMDHENMFWYRQDPGLGLRLIYFSYDVKMKEKGDIPEGYSVSREKKERFSLILESASTNQTSMYLCASGKQGNEQFFGPGTRLTVL.

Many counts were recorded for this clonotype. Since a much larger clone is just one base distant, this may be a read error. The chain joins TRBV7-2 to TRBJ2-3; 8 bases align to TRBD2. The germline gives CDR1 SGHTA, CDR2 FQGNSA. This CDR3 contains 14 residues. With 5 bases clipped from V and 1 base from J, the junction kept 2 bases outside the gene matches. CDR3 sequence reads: CASSMTSGTDTQYF. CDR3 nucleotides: TGTGCCAGCAGCATGACTAGCGGCACAGATACGCAGTATTTT.

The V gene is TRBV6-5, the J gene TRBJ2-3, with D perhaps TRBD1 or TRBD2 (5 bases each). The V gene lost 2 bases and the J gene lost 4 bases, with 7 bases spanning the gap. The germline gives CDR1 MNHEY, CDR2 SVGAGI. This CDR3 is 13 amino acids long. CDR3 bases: TGTGCCAGCAGTTACGAGGGGCCAGATACGCAGTATTTT. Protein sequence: CASSYEGPDTQYF.

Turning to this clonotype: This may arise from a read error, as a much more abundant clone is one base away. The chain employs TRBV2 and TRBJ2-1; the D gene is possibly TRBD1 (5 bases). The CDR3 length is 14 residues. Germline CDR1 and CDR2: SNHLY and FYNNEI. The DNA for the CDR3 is TGTGCCGGCAGCCCCTACAAGGGGCGCGATGAGCAGTTCTTC. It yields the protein CAGSPYKGRDEQFF.

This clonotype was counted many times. CDR3 nucleotides: TGTGCCAGCAGCACGGACAGCTACGCTGAAGCTTTCTTT. Translated: CASSTDSYAEAFF. V and J are TRBV7-8 and TRBJ1-1; the D gene is possibly TRBD1 (6 bases). Trimming cost V 5 bases and J 6 bases, with 13 bases left between them. Germline V CDR1 and CDR2: SGHVS, FQNEAQ. There are 13 residues in the CDR3.

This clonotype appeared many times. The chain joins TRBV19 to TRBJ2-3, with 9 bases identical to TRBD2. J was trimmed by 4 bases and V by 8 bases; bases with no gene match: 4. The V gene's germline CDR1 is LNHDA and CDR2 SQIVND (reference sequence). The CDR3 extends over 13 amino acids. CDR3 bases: TGTGCCAGTTCGGCGGGAGGGTCAGATACGCAGTATTTT. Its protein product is CASSAGGSDTQYF. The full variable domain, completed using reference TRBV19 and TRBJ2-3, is DGGITQSPKYLFRKEGQNVTLSCEQNLNHDAMYWYRQDPGQGLRLIYYSQIVNDFQKGDIAEGYSVSREKKESFPLTVTSAQKNPTAFYLCASSAGGSDTQYFGPGTRLTVL.

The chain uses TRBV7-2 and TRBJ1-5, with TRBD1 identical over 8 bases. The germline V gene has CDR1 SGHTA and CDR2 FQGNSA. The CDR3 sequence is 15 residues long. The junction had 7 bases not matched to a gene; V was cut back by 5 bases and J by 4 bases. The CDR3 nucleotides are TGTGCCAGCAGCCCGGCCCAGGGGGCAAATCAGCCCCAGCATTTT. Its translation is CASSPAQGANQPQHF.

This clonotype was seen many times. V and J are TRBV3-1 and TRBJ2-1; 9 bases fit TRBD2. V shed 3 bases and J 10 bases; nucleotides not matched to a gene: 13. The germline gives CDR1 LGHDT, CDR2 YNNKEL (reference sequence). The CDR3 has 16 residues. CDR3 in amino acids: CASSHRNSGGKEEQFF. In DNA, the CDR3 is TGTGCCAGCAGCCATCGGAATAGCGGGGGAAAAGAAGAGCAGTTCTTC.

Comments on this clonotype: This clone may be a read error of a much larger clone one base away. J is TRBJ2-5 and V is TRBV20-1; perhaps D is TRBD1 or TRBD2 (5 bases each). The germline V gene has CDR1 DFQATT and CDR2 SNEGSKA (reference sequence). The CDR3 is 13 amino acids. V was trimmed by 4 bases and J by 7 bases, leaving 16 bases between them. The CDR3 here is CSAISGSSATQYF. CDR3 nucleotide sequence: TGCAGTGCTATTTCAGGGAGTTCGGCGACCCAGTACTTC.

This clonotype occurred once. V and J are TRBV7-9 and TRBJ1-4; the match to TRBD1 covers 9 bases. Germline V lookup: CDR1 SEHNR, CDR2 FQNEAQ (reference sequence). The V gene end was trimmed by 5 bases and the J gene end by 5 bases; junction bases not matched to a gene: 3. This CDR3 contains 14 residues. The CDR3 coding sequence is TGTGCCAGCAGCCTGACAGGGGGAAATGAAAAACTGTTTTTT. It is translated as CASSLTGGNEKLFF.

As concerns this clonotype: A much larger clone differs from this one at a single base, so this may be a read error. The CDR3 reads CASSPTMSYEQYF. CDR3 DNA sequence: TGTGCCAGCAGCCCTACCATGTCCTACGAGCAGTACTTC. V gene TRBV11-2 combines with J gene TRBJ2-7; D uncertain. The CDR3 runs 13 residues. V was trimmed by 5 bases and J by 1 base, leaving 9 bases between them. Germline V CDR1 and CDR2: SGHAT, FQNNGV.

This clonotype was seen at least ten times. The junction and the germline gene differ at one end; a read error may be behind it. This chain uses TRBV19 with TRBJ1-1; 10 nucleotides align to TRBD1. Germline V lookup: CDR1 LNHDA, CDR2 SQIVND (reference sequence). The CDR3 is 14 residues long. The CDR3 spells CASSDTGTGDLIIF. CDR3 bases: TGTGCCAGTAGTGACACCGGGACAGGGGACCTTATAATCTTT.

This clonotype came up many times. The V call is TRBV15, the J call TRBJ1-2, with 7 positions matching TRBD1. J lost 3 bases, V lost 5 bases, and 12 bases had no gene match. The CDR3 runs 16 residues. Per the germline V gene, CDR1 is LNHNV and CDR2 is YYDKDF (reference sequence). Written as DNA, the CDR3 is TGTGCCACCAGCGGCCAGGAACAGGGGCACTACTATGGCTACACCTTC. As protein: CATSGQEQGHYYGYTF.

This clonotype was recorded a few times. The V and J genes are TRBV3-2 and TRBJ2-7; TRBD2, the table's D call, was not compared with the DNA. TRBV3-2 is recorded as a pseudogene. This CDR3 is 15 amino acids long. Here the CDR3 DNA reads TGTGCCAGCAGCCAAGTTTTTCCGCTAACCTACGAGCAGTACTTC. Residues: CASSQVFPLTYEQYF.

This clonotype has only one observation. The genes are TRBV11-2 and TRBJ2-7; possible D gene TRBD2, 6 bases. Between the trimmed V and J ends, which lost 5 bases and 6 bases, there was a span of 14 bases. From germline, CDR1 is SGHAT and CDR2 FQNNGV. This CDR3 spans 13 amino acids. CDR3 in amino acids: CASSPPGGFEQYF. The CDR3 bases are TGTGCCAGCAGCCCCCCTGGAGGGTTCGAGCAGTACTTC. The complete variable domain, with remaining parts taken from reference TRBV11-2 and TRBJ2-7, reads EAGVAQSPRYKIIEKRQSVAFWCNPISGHATLYWYQQILGQGPKLLIQFQNNGVVDDSQLPKDRFSAERLKGVDSTLKIQPAKLEDSAVYLCASSPPGGFEQYFGPGTRLTVT.

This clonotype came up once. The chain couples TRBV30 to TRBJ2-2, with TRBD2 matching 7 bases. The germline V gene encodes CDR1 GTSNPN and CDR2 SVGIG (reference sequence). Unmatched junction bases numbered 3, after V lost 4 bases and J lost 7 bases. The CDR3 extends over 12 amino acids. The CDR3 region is CAWKREGGELFF. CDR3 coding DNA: TGTGCCTGGAAGCGGGAAGGCGGGGAGCTGTTTTTT.